This TCR beta chain was captured by sequencing in a study of blood T cells in healthy people across ages. Whole-study results and caveats: Donor CMV status was unknown, possibly confounding expanded clonotype changes. Since the PBMCs were unsorted, naive and antigen-experienced cells could not be conclusively compared.

V was pared by 2 bases and J by 0 bases, with 4 bases between. The CDR3 is 12 residues long. Per germline, CDR1 DFQATT and CDR2 SNEGSKA (reference sequence). Total RNA extraction produced at least 5.5 micrograms (per sample) for the study. A second PCR of 7 to 11 cycles used a sample-barcoded 5' primer and a J-beta primer mix. Every cDNA molecule bore a tag from a template-switch adaptor containing 12 random nucleotides. TCRdb re-called the 5' RACE reads with MiXCR, one entry per CDR3 protein. The sample lists about 1,400,000 distinct CDR3 sequences, approximately 38% occurring once. A remark on this clonotype: No antigen is known for it.

Sample: blood. This receptor was identified in a woman aged 18-30 years in good health. The chain is built from TRBV20-1 and TRBJ1-1; D gene uncertain. CDR3 region: CSARSMNTEAFF. The CDR3, as DNA: TGCAGTGCTAGATCTATGAACACTGAAGCTTTCTTT.